In this sample, the clone carrying this TCR beta chain turned up a few times. An end of the junction differs from the germline gene, which may be a read error. Other DNA sequences of this sample code for an identical CDR3. Germline V gene sequence: CDR1 GTSNPN, CDR2 SVGIG (reference sequence). This CDR3 is 11 amino acids long. This entry comes from a study of shared T cell receptors in the human thymus. Profiled with immunoSEQ multiplex PCR; TCRdb holds only in-frame clones, not every one. The table has approximately 400,000 clones, approximately 95% seen once. This clonotype originated in a human donor. This chain joins TRBV30 and TRBJ2-7; D might be TRBD1 (6 bases). Material for sequencing was thymocytes. CDR3 residues: CAWRGGGLRGF. CDR3 DNA: TGTGCCTGGAGAGGGGGTGGGCTTCGCGGCTTC.